The following is a TCR beta chain sequence with its context. The antigen is undetermined. The CDR3 loop spans 18 amino acids. Germline CDR1 reads SEHNR; CDR2 reads FQNEAQ (reference sequence). The J segment lost 2 bases and the V segment lost 6 bases, leaving 16 bases of the junction unmatched. The data were taken from a study of cytomegalovirus exposure and HLA in healthy donors. The study ran its PCR with 60 Vbeta and 13 Jbeta primers. Repertoires were generated with immunoSEQ multiplex PCR, while TCRdb's copy carries only in-frame clones and drops some. The sample records approximately 190,000 clones, roughly 68% being singletons. Study outcomes and limitations: The study reported that TCR beta sequences accurately predicted HLA-A and HLA-B alleles in most subjects. For TCR beta chains, V- and J-gene trimming was later linked to a missense DCLRE1C variant.

Sample: PBMCs. The V and J genes are TRBV7-9 and TRBJ2-5; 9 bases fit TRBD2. The receptor's source is a woman in her thirties in good health and CMV-seronegative. The CDR3: CASRPPRWREGPQETQYF. The CDR3 coding sequence is TGTGCCAGCAGGCCTCCGCGGTGGCGGGAGGGTCCTCAAGAGACCCAGTACTTC.